This entry features one T cell receptor (beta chain) sequence. The antigen remains undetermined. V lost 5 bases, J lost 6 bases, and 8 bases stayed unmatched. CDR3 length: 15 residues. Per germline, CDR1 MNHEY and CDR2 SMNVEV (reference sequence). The entry originates in a study of cytomegalovirus exposure and HLA in healthy donors. Overall study context: Around 80 million unique TCR sequences came from HLA-typed donors in an early release.

General study points: Productive rates of about 90% or about 30% were seen for most TCR beta V segments in an earlier analysis. CMV serostatus was the only recorded immune exposure for donors.

Use of 60 Vbeta and 13 Jbeta primers characterized the PCR. Original processing methods: Unique TCR beta chains totaled 65 million to 95 million in a later count, with roughly 11 million of them shared. Sequenced by immunoSEQ multiplex PCR; TCRdb stores in-frame clones only, minus some. V, J and clone size reflect that table, while D and trimming were determined from the DNA. There are 100,000 or so clones in the sample; around 76% occur only once, and about 9.5% lies in the top ten. This sequence was found in a man aged 30-40 years in good health and CMV-seropositive. Sequences were obtained from PBMCs. The rearrangement uses TRBV27 and TRBJ2-2, with 8 bases aligning to TRBD2. In nucleotides, the CDR3 is TGTGCCAGCAGTCCCCTGCGGGGGGCGGCCGGGGAGCTGTTTTTT. Translating it yields CASSPLRGAAGELFF.